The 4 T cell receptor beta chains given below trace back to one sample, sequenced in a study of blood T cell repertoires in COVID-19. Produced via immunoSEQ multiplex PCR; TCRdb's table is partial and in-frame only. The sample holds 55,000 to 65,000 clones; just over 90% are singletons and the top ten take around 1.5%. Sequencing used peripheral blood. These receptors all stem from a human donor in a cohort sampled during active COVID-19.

This CDR3 reads CASSSGLAGDLYYEQYF. CDR3 sequence (DNA): TGTGCCAGCAGTTCCGGACTAGCGGGGGACCTCTACTACGAGCAGTACTTC. The rearrangement links TRBV28 to TRBJ2-7; 13 bases are shared with TRBD2. The CDR3 totals 17 residues. Trimming cost V 4 bases and J 3 bases; bases outside gene matches: 9. The germline V gene encodes CDR1 MDHEN and CDR2 SYDVKM.

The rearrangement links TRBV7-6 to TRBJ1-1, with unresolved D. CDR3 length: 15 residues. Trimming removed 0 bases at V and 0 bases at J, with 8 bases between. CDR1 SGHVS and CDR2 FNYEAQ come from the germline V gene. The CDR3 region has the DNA TGTGCCAGCAGCTTAGCACCGTACATGAACACTGAAGCTTTCTTT. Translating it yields CASSLAPYMNTEAFF.

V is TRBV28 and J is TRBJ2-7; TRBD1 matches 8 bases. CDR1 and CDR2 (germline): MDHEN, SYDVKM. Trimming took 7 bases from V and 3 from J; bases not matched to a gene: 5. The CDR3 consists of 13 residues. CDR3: CASTGTGLYEQYF. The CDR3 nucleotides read TGTGCCAGCACAGGGACAGGCCTCTACGAGCAGTACTTC.

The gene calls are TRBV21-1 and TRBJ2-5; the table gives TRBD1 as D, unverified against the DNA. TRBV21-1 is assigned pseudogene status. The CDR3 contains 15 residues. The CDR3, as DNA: TGTGCCAGCAGCAAAGCCCCAGGGGGCGCGGAGACCCAGTACTTC. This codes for CASSKAPGGAETQYF.